Described below is a single T cell receptor beta chain sequence and its context. Its antigen target is currently unknown. Qualities for individual bases were not recorded, and no much larger clone is one base off. The data derive from a study of cytomegalovirus exposure and HLA in healthy donors (dated by TCRdb to about 2017). The study in broad terms: According to an earlier analysis of a few hundred of the donors, about 190 million T cells yielded 117 million unique TCR beta sequences and 276 Gb of sequence data. An early release that covered some 640 HLA-typed donors contained approximately 300 gigabases of sequencing data and about 93 million unique TCR sequences. Of the approximately 400 genotyped donors, approximately 80% fell in the genetic ancestry cluster associated with self-reported Caucasian donors. The aim of the study was to test whether cataloging public T cell receptors could identify signatures of past pathogen exposure. The study used immunosequencing to profile the T cell repertoires of 666 subjects and linked those repertoires to cytomegalovirus serostatus. A separate validation cohort of 100 to 150 different subjects was used in addition to the roughly 670-subject first cohort. High-throughput TCR immunosequencing, statistical association of individual TCRs with disease status, and machine learning were combined to predict cytomegalovirus infection status. To study patterns of TCR occurrence, a later analysis re-analyzed previously published TCR beta repertoires from under 750 donors and added high-resolution HLA genotyping. Rather than using new phenotypic data, the later analysis identified candidate immune exposures from TCR beta sequences and from how often those sequences occurred across donors. An earlier analysis of 587 of the donors applied high-throughput TCR beta sequencing to assess whether each TCR beta V gene segment acted as functional or pseudogenic. Alongside the repertoire data, information on donor age, sex, ethnicity and CMV serostatus was compiled. A later genetic analysis took genome-wide SNP genotypes for about 55% of the roughly 670 donors and used that subset as a discovery cohort. All discovery cohort repertoires had been generated on a single sequencing platform. Class I and class II HLA loci were covered by the typing at four-digit resolution. Typing coverage differed by locus: A, B, C, DRB1 and DQB1 were typed in roughly 629-630 donors, DQA1 in about 550, DPA1 in around 600, and DPB1 in 400 to 490. Because of strong linkage in the cohort, five DR-DQ haplotypes were treated as single units for association and clustering. Among roughly 400 genotyped donors of the cohort, an average of around 240,000 unique TCR beta nucleotide sequences were sequenced per donor, around 18% of them non-productive. Broad study findings and their caveats: Because counts were too low, seventeen rarely observed V segments, including chromosome 9 orphons, were left out of the earlier analysis of approximately 500 of the donors. A further reported finding was that TCR beta sequences accurately predicted the HLA-A and HLA-B alleles for most subjects in the first cohort. In an earlier analysis of over 550 of the donors, most TCR beta V segments were observed in productive rearrangements about 87% or about 30% of the time, broadly matching IMGT annotations. The authors suggested that the approach could potentially be extended to other disease states and immunological phenotypes. Because the 87-base-pair reads could not distinguish some IMGT-functional V segments, including TRBV6-2 and TRBV6-3, those segments were excluded. When HLA alleles, especially DR and DQ, strongly co-occurred, TCR associations were difficult to assign to individual alleles. The cohort was sequenced for TCR beta chains only, and without alpha or paired-chain data the features that could be detected were limited. A later analysis associated about 17,000 TCR beta sequences with specific HLA alleles at a false discovery rate of 0.05. A cluster of highly shared sequence variants was judged likely to be a technical artifact of the sequencing pipeline. Sequencing depth was assumed to be roughly uniform across donors in the presence/absence analyses, though that assumption may not hold. Most TCR sequences were observed very rarely across donors, whereas some public TCRs were present in many individuals. In a later genetic analysis, a missense DCLRE1C variant was associated with V-gene and J-gene trimming of TCR beta chains, and the association was replicated in an independent cohort. Because HLA typing was missing for some donors at each locus, association tests included only the typed subset. In a later analysis, TCR association rates were found to vary across HLA loci, with the most associated TCRs seen for DRB1 alleles and the fewest for HLA-C alleles. According to a later genetic analysis, donors in an Asian-associated ancestry cluster had fewer N-insertions in productive TCRs than the roughly 670-donor mean. The classifier was reported to diagnose cytomegalovirus status with high specificity and sensitivity in both the original and validation cohorts. The study listed 164 TCR beta chains as associated with cytomegalovirus. In vitro tests confirmed that three of the cytomegalovirus-associated TCR beta chains recognize cytomegalovirus antigens. Linkage disequilibrium might explain the correlated functional status among segregating V segments, but an unknown experimental factor could not be excluded. CMV serostatus was the only immune exposure information available for the cohort. A later analysis found that HLA-associated TCR beta chains were more clonally expanded and had lower generation probabilities than equally common non-associated chains. A later analysis reported that several top co-occurrence clusters appeared linked to parvovirus B19, influenza, CMV and Epstein-Barr virus. According to a later analysis, most CMV-associated TCR beta chains appeared to be HLA-restricted, and the HLA associations seemed to be driven largely by CMV exposure.

The CDR3 spans 14 residues, from the cysteine through the phenylalanine. Only CDR3 DNA remains: 42 bases, in frame from the first base. Reading the germline V gene gives CDR1 MGHDK and CDR2 SYGVNS. V drops 3 bases and J drops 0 bases, leaving 3 bases in between. The cohort consisted of 670 or so healthy bone marrow donors. All cohort members were sampled while nominally healthy, although unrecorded immune exposures were likely present. The donor tested CMV seronegative, placing the donor among the 350 or so seronegative members of the cohort. A peripheral blood sample was collected from each donor, and TCR beta sequencing was performed on peripheral blood mononuclear cells. Genomic DNA was extracted from the blood cell samples with the Qiagen DNeasy Blood Extraction Kit. Library preparation used the immunoSEQ multiplex PCR assay. The multiplex PCR relied on a mix of 60 forward primers for TCR Vbeta segments and 13 reverse primers for TCR Jbeta segments. The CDR3 region of rearranged TCR beta genes was amplified from genomic DNA by a multiplex PCR assay. The Illumina HiSeq System was used to sequence the amplified TCR beta libraries as 87-base-pair reads. The study's own analysis went as follows. A later analysis counted about 80 million unique TCR beta chains across the 500 to 850 repertoires, and roughly 9.9 million of these chains were shared by at least two donors. Raw reads were error-corrected and collapsed into unique sequences by a nearest-neighbor algorithm in which closely related sequences were merged to remove PCR and sequencing errors. Alignment of CDR3 sequences to IMGT reference sequences was used to assign V, D and J gene segments. For a sequence to be retained, at least a six-nucleotide match to both a V gene segment and a J gene segment was required. A rearrangement counted as productive if the CDR3 had no stop codons and remained in frame with V and J, and every other rearrangement counted as non-productive. CDR3 was defined according to IMGT convention as the region running from the second conserved V-encoded cysteine to the conserved J-encoded phenylalanine. In an earlier analysis of more than 550 of the donors, sequences lacking an unambiguous match to a single V gene segment were excluded. In an earlier analysis of some 590 of the donors, a V segment was called functional when productive rearrangements were above 56.7%, and segregating when the standard deviation between donors exceeded 5%. A statistical classification framework was developed to diagnose cytomegalovirus status using the catalog of TCR beta chain sequences. In a later analysis, TCR nucleotide sequences were compared against IMGT/GENE-DB human TR gene sequences so that V and J genes could be assigned. A later analysis assigned CDR3 sequences and most-parsimonious VDJ recombination scenarios with the TCRdist pipeline. A later analysis defined each TCR beta chain by its CDR3 amino acid sequence plus V-gene family, and excluded reads lacking a unique V-gene family. To address suspected cross-contamination and a sequencing artifact, a later analysis removed 592 highly shared, low-generation-probability nucleotide sequences. In a later analysis, a clonal expansion index for each public chain was calculated from normalized within-repertoire ranks of inferred template counts. A later analysis computed generation probabilities with a VDJ recombination model fitted to out-of-frame rearrangements, and checked the results against IGoR. In a later analysis, hypergeometric tests were used to score TCR-TCR, TCR-HLA and TCR-CMV co-occurrence, with a repertoire-size bias correction applied to TCR pairs. False discovery rates were estimated in a later analysis by permuting HLA or CMV assignments 20 times. In a later analysis, co-occurring TCRs were grouped using DBSCAN, with TCRdist sequence similarity added in when clustering inside HLA-allele-positive subsets. Repertoires with fewer than 30,000 or more than 120,000 public chains, plus five repertoires with anomalous nucleotide sharing, were excluded from co-occurrence clustering. TCRdb limited this immuneACCESS table to in-frame rearrangements with V and J called. A share of clones is missing; checked studies link under half to unresolved V genes, and the rest is unexplained. The V and J calls and clone size were taken over from that table, and D and trimming were inferred from the DNA. The sample profile shows around 200,000 clones; roughly 80% of them were found once. Together, the top ten hold about 3.1% of the sample.

This receptor was taken from a female donor in good health and CMV-seronegative. Input material: PBMCs. The rearrangement combines TRBV25-1 with TRBJ1-6, with an unclear D gene assignment. The nucleotide sequence reads as follows: TGTGCCAGCAGTGACAACTCCTATAATTCACCCCTCCACTTT. Its translation reads: CASSDNSYNSPLHF. Here the CDR3 is joined to the reference TRBV25-1 and TRBJ1-6 genes, and the full variable domain is: EADIYQTPRYLVIGTGKKITLECSQTMGHDKMYWYQQDPGMELHLIHYSYGVNSTEKGDLSSESTVSRIRTEHFPLTLESARPSHTSQYLCASSDNSYNSPLHFGNGTRLTVT.